The TCR beta chain described here comes from a study of type 1 regulatory T cells. As for the study in general: This in vitro CD4 product, T-allo10, is enriched for Tr1 cells and alloantigen-specific.

Remarks on this clonotype: Its antigen is undetermined.

T-allo10 cells from the graft donor were described as anergic, host-alloantigen-specific, and alloantigen-specific suppressors. TCRdb re-called the reads through MiXCR, storing one row per CDR3 protein. The sample comprises 25,000 or so distinct CDR3 sequences, about two thirds of which are singletons, and 14% rests with the top ten. Sequencing input: cultured T cells, either the whole culture or a sorted T cell fraction (not recorded which). Noted subset: Tr1-enriched cell product generated in vitro against host alloantigens. The sequence derives from a human donor in good health.

The CDR3 DNA reads as TGTGCCAGCAGTTCGGCCGTAACAGATACGCAGTATTTT. It specifies CASSSAVTDTQYF. The rearrangement uses TRBV27 and TRBJ2-3, with no clear D. There are 13 residues in the CDR3. The V end was cut by 4 bases, the J end by 3 bases, with 8 bases between. The germline V gene has CDR1 MNHEY and CDR2 SMNVEV (reference sequence).